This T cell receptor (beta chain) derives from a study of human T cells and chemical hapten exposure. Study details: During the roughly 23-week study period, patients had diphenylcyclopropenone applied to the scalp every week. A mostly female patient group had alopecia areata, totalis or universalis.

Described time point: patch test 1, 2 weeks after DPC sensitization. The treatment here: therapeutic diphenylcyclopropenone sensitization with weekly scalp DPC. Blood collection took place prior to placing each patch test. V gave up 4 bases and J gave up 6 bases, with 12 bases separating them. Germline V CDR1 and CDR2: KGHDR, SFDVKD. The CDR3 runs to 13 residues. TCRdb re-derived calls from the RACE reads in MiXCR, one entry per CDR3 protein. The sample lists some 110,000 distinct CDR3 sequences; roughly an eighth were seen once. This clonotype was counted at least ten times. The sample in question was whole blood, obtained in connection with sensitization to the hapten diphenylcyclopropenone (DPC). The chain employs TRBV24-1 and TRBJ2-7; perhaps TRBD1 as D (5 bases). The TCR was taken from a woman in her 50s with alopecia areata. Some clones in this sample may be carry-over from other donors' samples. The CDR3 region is CATSDPDIREQYF. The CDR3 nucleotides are TGTGCCACCAGTGACCCGGACATCCGCGAGCAGTACTTC.